This is a list of T cell receptor beta chains from one sample in a study of low-dose radiotherapy and immunotherapy resistance in tumors. TCRdb recomputed calls from the reads with MiXCR, one row per CDR3 protein. The repertoire consists of approximately 45,000 distinct CDR3 sequences, with approximately 26% occurring once and the leading ten covering around a tenth. Sequenced here: PBMCs, sampled after low-dose radiotherapy plus immunotherapy. These receptors were obtained from a male donor with prostate cancer. The CDR3 runs from the conserved cysteine through the conserved F or W. D genes are given only for firm matches. Size values are once, few and many counts, or a class for expanded clones, and some rows have none.

>TRBV2|TRBD2|22|many|TRBJ2-1
TGTGCCAGCAGTGAAGCGATAAGCGGGGGGCCGTTTTTTCTTAGCTCCTACAATGAGCAGTTCTTC
CASSEAISGGPFFLSSYNEQFF
>TRBV4-1|NA|13|NA|TRBJ1-6
TGCGCCAGCAGGGGAATCAATAATTCACCCCTCCACTTT
CASRGINNSPLHF
>TRBV29-1|TRBD1|13|few|TRBJ2-5
TGCAGCGTTCGGACAGGACAGGGAGAGACCCAGTACTTC
CSVRTGQGETQYF
>TRBV19|TRBD2|18|few|TRBJ2-2
TGTGCCAGTAGTACCTCCCCCGCGGGAGCCACGATAGGCGGGGAGCTGTTTTTT
CASSTSPAGATIGGELFF
>TRBV19|NA|15|many|TRBJ2-3
TGTGCCAGTAGCATTACCGGGGCCAGAGGAGATACGCAGTATTTT
CASSITGARGDTQYF
>TRBV2|NA|14|many|TRBJ2-2
TGTGCCAGCCACATCAGGGGGAACACCGGGGAGCTGTTTTTT
CASHIRGNTGELFF
>TRBV14|TRBD1|18|many|TRBJ2-2
TGTGCCAGCAGTAAACATCAAGCCGGGACAGTAAACACCGGGGAGCTGTTTTTT
CASSKHQAGTVNTGELFF
>TRBV10-3|TRBD1|14|many|TRBJ2-2
TGTGCCATCCCGGGACAGACGAACACCGGGGAGCTGTTTTTT
CAIPGQTNTGELFF
>TRBV3-1|NA|13|few|TRBJ1-6
TGTGCCAGCAGCCAAAATAAGGATTCACCCCTCCACTTT
CASSQNKDSPLHF
>TRBV5-1|NA|16|many|TRBJ2-2
TGCGCCAGCACCTCCGCTCCCTTCGCGAACACCGGGGAGCTGTTTTTT
CASTSAPFANTGELFF
>TRBV20-1|NA|12|once|TRBJ1-1
TGCAGTGCTCCCGGCAGGGTGAATGAAGCTTTCTTT
CSAPGRVNEAFF
>TRBV5-4|NA|15|many|TRBJ1-4
TGTGCCAGCAGCTTGTACGCGGGGGCGAATGAAAAACTGTTTTTT
CASSLYAGANEKLFF
>TRBV7-3|TRBD2|16|many|TRBJ2-3
TGTGCCAGCAGCCCGGGGACTAGCGGTTATTTAGATACGCAGTATTTT
CASSPGTSGYLDTQYF
>TRBV5-4|TRBD2|16|many|TRBJ2-1
TGTGCCAGCAGCTCTCCGGGGGGGGGTACCTACAATGAGCAGTTCTTC
CASSSPGGGTYNEQFF
>TRBV30|NA|11|many|TRBJ2-1
TGTGCCTGGAGTGCTTTTAATGAGCAGTTCTTC
CAWSAFNEQFF
>TRBV19|TRBD2|15|many|TRBJ2-7
TGTGCCAGTAGTGTAACTAGCGGGCTCCCCTACGAGCAGTACTTC
CASSVTSGLPYEQYF
>TRBV20-1|NA|17|NA|TRBJ2-3
TGCAGTGCTAGAAGACAGGGGGCTAGCGGGGGTATGGATACTCAGTATTTT
CSARRQGASGGMDTQYF
>TRBV19|NA|13|many|TRBJ2-5
TGTGCCAGTAGTATTTCAACCGTCGAGACCCAGTACTTC
CASSISTVETQYF
>TRBV28|TRBD1|15|NA|TRBJ2-3
TGTGCCAGCAATGGACAGGGCAATGGGGCAGATACGCAGTATTTT
CASNGQGNGADTQYF
>TRBV30|NA|13|NA|TRBJ2-7
TGTGCCTGGGGACCCGGGACACCCGAAGAGCAGTACTTC
CAWGPGTPEEQYF
>TRBV5-1|NA|12|many|TRBJ1-1
TGCGCCAGCAGCGTGGACAGCACTGAAGCTTTCTTT
CASSVDSTEAFF
>TRBV7-9|NA|13|many|TRBJ1-1
TGTGCCAGCAGCCCCGGACAGTACACTGAAGCTTTCTTT
CASSPGQYTEAFF
>TRBV27|TRBD2|15|many|TRBJ2-7
TGTGCCAGCAGCGGACTAGCGGGAGGGCCGGGCGAGCAGTACTTC
CASSGLAGGPGEQYF
>TRBV2|TRBD2|16|few|TRBJ2-7
TGTGCCAGCAGTGAACGGGGCGGGGGTAACTCCTACGAGCAGTACTTC
CASSERGGGNSYEQYF